These 30 T cell receptor beta chains share one sample of origin, sequenced in a study of shared clonotypes between healthy human individuals. Clones were sequenced by immunoSEQ multiplex PCR, and TCRdb holds only the in-frame ones, with some missing. The data contain around 500,000 clones, approximately 80% of them singletons. Sequenced sample: PBMCs. Source of these receptors: a woman aged 40 to 50 in good health. Some clones in this sample may be carry-over from other donors' samples.

The chain has TRBV9 and TRBJ2-2, with TRBD2 identical over 10 bases. CDR3 size: 16 residues. V was pared by 4 bases and J by 0 bases, with 3 bases of the junction left unmatched. Germline CDR1 SGDLS, CDR2 YYNGEE. This CDR3 reads CASSLAGETNTGELFF. CDR3 nucleotides: TGTGCCAGCAGCCTAGCGGGAGAAACGAACACCGGGGAGCTGTTTTTT.

The J gene is TRBJ1-5, the V gene TRBV14; no reliable D call. The germline V and J ends were trimmed by 2 bases and 5 bases, with 7 bases remaining between them. The germline CDR1 and CDR2 sequences are SGHDN and FVKESK. The CDR3 totals 13 residues. Here the CDR3 reads CASSQRFDQPQHF. CDR3 nucleotide sequence: TGTGCCAGCAGCCAACGGTTTGATCAGCCCCAGCATTTT. Looking up the rest from reference TRBV14 and TRBJ1-5 gives the full variable domain: EAGVTQFPSHSVIEKGQTVTLRCDPISGHDNLYWYRRVMGKEIKFLLHFVKESKQDESGMPNNRFLAERTGGTYSTLKVQPAELEDSGVYFCASSQRFDQPQHFGDGTRLSIL.

The genes are TRBV30 and TRBJ2-1, with 10 bases lining up with TRBD2. There are 14 residues in the CDR3. Unmatched junction bases numbered 6, after V lost 2 bases and J lost 8 bases. From germline, CDR1 is GTSNPN and CDR2 SVGIG (reference sequence). CDR3 coding DNA: TGTGCCTGGAGTCCGGGACTAGCGATAGATGAGCAGTTCTTC. Encoded protein: CAWSPGLAIDEQFF. Combining the CDR3 with reference TRBV30 and TRBJ2-1 gives the whole variable domain SQTIHQWPATLVQPVGSPLSLECTVEGTSNPNLYWYRQAAGRGLQLLFYSVGIGQISSEVPQNLSASRPQDRQFILSSKKLLLSDSGFYLCAWSPGLAIDEQFFGPGTRLTVL.

This clone was seen more than once but under ten times. This sequence joins TRBV27 and TRBJ1-2; D is unclear. Trimming took 5 bases from V and 4 from J, leaving 14 bases between them. Germline CDR1 reads MNHEY; CDR2 reads SMNVEV (reference sequence). There are 14 residues in the CDR3. In DNA form, the CDR3 reads TGTGCCAGCAGTGTCGCAGGTGAACTCTATGGCTACACCTTC. This encodes CASSVAGELYGYTF.

The chain links TRBV9 to TRBJ2-7, with TRBD1 as a possible D gene (5 bases). V was trimmed by 2 bases and J by 0 bases, leaving 9 bases between them. The CDR3 contains 14 residues. Germline assignment: CDR1 SGDLS and CDR2 YYNGEE. CDR3 nucleotides: TGTGCCAGCAGCGTGACAGCGAGCTCCTACGAGCAGTACTTC. This codes for CASSVTASSYEQYF.

The J gene is TRBJ2-5, the V gene TRBV29-1, with D uncertain. The V gene's germline CDR1 is SQVTM and CDR2 ANQGSEA. V lost 4 bases to trimming and J lost 0 bases, with 6 bases between them. The CDR3 sequence is 12 residues long. The CDR3 sequence is CSVVSNQETQYF. As DNA, the CDR3 is TGCAGCGTTGTTAGCAACCAAGAGACCCAGTACTTC.

The V call is TRBV7-3, the J call TRBJ2-3; tentatively, D is TRBD1 (6 bases). CDR3 length: 13 amino acids. From germline, CDR1 is SGHTA and CDR2 FQGTGA. The V end was cut by 5 bases, the J end by 6 bases, with 12 bases between. CDR3 in DNA: TGTGCCAGCAGCCGAAACAGGGTGGATACGCAGTATTTT. Translated: CASSRNRVDTQYF.

The chain couples TRBV19 to TRBJ2-7; the D gene is possibly TRBD1 (6 bases). Trimming stripped 6 bases from V and 1 base from J, with 10 bases between. Germline lookup yields CDR1 LNHDA and CDR2 SQIVND (reference sequence). The CDR3 consists of 13 residues. The CDR3 is CASRRDNSYEQYF. Written as DNA, the CDR3 is TGTGCCAGTAGGAGGGACAATTCCTACGAGCAGTACTTC.

Concerning this clone: The same CDR3 is also encoded by other DNA sequences in this sample. V usage is TRBV5-6 and J usage is TRBJ2-7; the D gene is possibly TRBD1 (5 bases). CDR3 length: 14 residues. Germline CDR1 and CDR2: SGHDT and YYEEEE. V was shortened by 0 bases and J by 3 bases, with 10 bases between the two germline ends. Here the CDR3 DNA reads TGTGCCAGCAGCTTGGTCGGGCAGGGCTACGAGCAGTACTTC. Residues: CASSLVGQGYEQYF.

The V and J genes are TRBV30 and TRBJ1-6; no definite D call. In germline, CDR1 is GTSNPN, CDR2 SVGIG (reference sequence). The CDR3 is 13 amino acids. Trimming took 2 bases from V and 9 from J, leaving 11 bases between them. The CDR3 loop is CAWSRRGSSPLHF. CDR3 in DNA: TGTGCCTGGAGTAGAAGAGGGAGTTCACCCCTCCACTTT.

This chain uses TRBV27 with TRBJ2-7, with 8 bases aligning to TRBD1. Per the germline V gene, CDR1 is MNHEY and CDR2 is SMNVEV (reference sequence). CDR3 length: 14 amino acids. J gave up 6 bases and V 5 bases, and 9 bases lay outside the gene matches. CDR3 in DNA: TGTGCCAGCAGTCCTAACCGGGACAGGAGCGAGCAGTACTTC. Translation: CASSPNRDRSEQYF.

The V and J genes are TRBV28 and TRBJ2-1; 8 nucleotides match TRBD2. This CDR3 comprises 15 residues. Germline-derived CDR1 and CDR2 are MDHEN and SYDVKM. Unmatched junction bases numbered 6, after V lost 6 bases and J lost 2 bases. CDR3 region: CASRPGGGTYNEQFF. CDR3 bases: TGTGCCAGCAGGCCCGGGGGGGGAACCTACAATGAGCAGTTCTTC.

The V gene is TRBV19, the J gene TRBJ2-5, with D uncertain. The CDR3 has 13 amino acids. The germline V gene encodes CDR1 LNHDA and CDR2 SQIVND (reference sequence). With 6 bases removed from V and 4 bases from J, the gap between germline ends came to 12 bases. In DNA form, the CDR3 reads TGTGCCAGTAGCACCCCCTCAGGAGAGACCCAGTACTTC. Protein product: CASSTPSGETQYF. The complete variable domain, with remaining parts taken from reference TRBV19 and TRBJ2-5, reads DGGITQSPKYLFRKEGQNVTLSCEQNLNHDAMYWYRQDPGQGLRLIYYSQIVNDFQKGDIAEGYSVSREKKESFPLTVTSAQKNPTAFYLCASSTPSGETQYFGPGTRLLVL.

The chain carries TRBV9 and TRBJ2-3; D gene unclear. Germline CDR1 reads SGDLS; CDR2 reads YYNGEE. This CDR3 has 15 residues. V dropped 3 bases and J dropped 1 base, with 12 bases sitting between them. In DNA form, the CDR3 reads TGTGCCAGCAGCGGAAGTGCCCCGGGCACAGATACGCAGTATTTT. Its protein product is CASSGSAPGTDTQYF.

This clone was observed once. The gene calls are TRBV13 and TRBJ1-2, with D uncertain. There are 15 residues in the CDR3. V was shortened by 4 bases and J by 4 bases, with 16 bases between the two germline ends. Germline CDR1 and CDR2: PRHDT and FYEKMQ (reference sequence). The CDR3 sequence: CASSSYSLPLYGYTF. The CDR3 nucleotides read TGTGCCAGCAGCTCCTACAGCCTCCCCCTCTATGGCTACACCTTC.

The chain combines TRBV5-4 with TRBJ2-7; 11 bases are a match to TRBD2. The length of the CDR3 is 13 residues. CDR1 is SGHNT and CDR2 is YYREEE in the germline V gene (reference sequence). Here the CDR3 DNA reads TGTGCGGTGACTAGCGGGGCTACCTACGAGCAGTACTTC. Its translation is CAVTSGATYEQYF. The variable domain in full, with the rest retrieved from reference TRBV5-4 and TRBJ2-7, is ETGVTQSPTHLIKTRGQQVTLRCSSQSGHNTVSWYQQALGQGPQFIFQYYREEENGRGNFPPRFSGLQFPNYSSELNVNALELDDSALYLCAVTSGATYEQYFGPGTRLTVT.

The rearrangement uses TRBV27 and TRBJ2-7, with 9 positions matching TRBD2. Germline assignment: CDR1 MNHEY and CDR2 SMNVEV (reference sequence). CDR3 length equals 15 residues. Trimming removed 8 bases from V and 2 bases from J; junction bases left unmatched: 10. CDR3 residues: CASSPSGGMPYEQYF. CDR3 DNA sequence: TGTGCCAGCTCCCCCAGCGGGGGGATGCCCTACGAGCAGTACTTC.

As regards this clone: This may come from a read error, since a much larger clone is one base off. The V and J genes are TRBV7-9 and TRBJ2-5, with no clear D. The end of the DNA is better explained by TRBJ2-7, so the J call may be wrong. The CDR3 length is 10 residues. Germline-derived CDR1 and CDR2 are SEHNR and FQNEAQ (reference sequence). The CDR3 region has the DNA TGTGCCAGCAGATCCTACGAGCAGTACTTC. Its protein product is CASRSYEQYF.

The chain uses TRBV19 and TRBJ2-5; weak D call: TRBD2 (6 bases). The CDR3 spans 12 residues. Germline loops: CDR1 LNHDA, CDR2 SQIVND (reference sequence). Deletions cut 6 bases from V and 5 bases from J, with 10 bases between. The CDR3, as DNA: TGTGCCAGTAGGTCGAGCGGGGAGACCCAGTACTTC. The encoded protein is CASRSSGETQYF. Variable domain in full (rest from reference TRBV19 and TRBJ2-5): DGGITQSPKYLFRKEGQNVTLSCEQNLNHDAMYWYRQDPGQGLRLIYYSQIVNDFQKGDIAEGYSVSREKKESFPLTVTSAQKNPTAFYLCASRSSGETQYFGPGTRLLVL.

On this clone: A far larger clone is one nucleotide away, so this likely arose from a read error. The CDR3 sequence: CASSMTSGGPYEQYF. The CDR3 nucleotides read TGTGCCAGCAGTATGACTAGCGGGGGGCCCTACGAGCAGTACTTC. The chain is built from TRBV28 and TRBJ2-7; TRBD2 aligns across 13 bases. The CDR3 is 15 residues long. Germline CDR1 reads MDHEN; CDR2 reads SYDVKM. With V trimmed by 5 bases and J by 2 bases, 3 bases remained unmatched.

This sequence joins TRBV15 and TRBJ1-4; 7 nucleotides align to TRBD1. Unmatched junction bases numbered 6, after V lost 0 bases and J lost 8 bases. Germline V gene data show CDR1 as LNHNV and CDR2 as YYDKDF (reference sequence). The CDR3 is 15 amino acids. CDR3 nucleotide sequence: TGTGCCACCAGCAGAGATAACAGGGGCTTGGAAAAACTGTTTTTT. This codes for CATSRDNRGLEKLFF.

The CDR3 DNA reads TGTGCCAGCAGCTTAGGGTGGGACACCGGGGAGCTGTTTTTT. This gives the protein CASSLGWDTGELFF. V gene TRBV7-2 combines with J gene TRBJ2-2, with unresolved D. The CDR3 is 14 residues long. CDR1 and CDR2 (germline): SGHTA, FQGNSA. Trimming removed 1 base at V and 3 bases at J, with 6 bases between.

The chain has TRBV6-1 and TRBJ2-7; possibly TRBD2 for D (7 bases). V was shortened by 4 bases and J by 4 bases, with 14 bases between the two germline ends. This CDR3 spans 14 amino acids. The germline CDR1 and CDR2 sequences are MNHNS and SASEGT. CDR3 sequence reads: CASSGSRGGYEQYF. The CDR3 nucleotides are TGTGCCAGCAGTGGGAGTAGGGGGGGATACGAGCAGTACTTC.

The V and J genes are TRBV7-9 and TRBJ1-2; D remains ambiguous. V was clipped by 6 bases and J by 4 bases, with 9 bases between them. The CDR3 length is 12 residues. The germline V gene encodes CDR1 SEHNR and CDR2 FQNEAQ (reference sequence). The CDR3 bases are TGTGCCAGCAGTCTGCCCATCTATGGCTACACCTTC. Encoded protein: CASSLPIYGYTF.

J is TRBJ1-1 and V is TRBV5-1; no definite D call. Germline CDR1 and CDR2: SGHRS and YFSETQ. The germline V and J ends were trimmed by 5 bases and 1 base, with 9 bases remaining between them. The CDR3 runs 13 residues. The CDR3 sequence: CASRTGWNTEAFF. The CDR3 region has the DNA TGCGCCAGCAGAACGGGTTGGAACACTGAAGCTTTCTTT.

The V call is TRBV28, the J call TRBJ1-5; tentative D call: TRBD1 (6 bases). Germline CDR1 MDHEN, CDR2 SYDVKM. The CDR3 has 12 residues. V was trimmed by 6 bases and J by 6 bases, leaving 9 bases between them. The CDR3 loop reads CASSWTAQPQHF. The CDR3 DNA reads as TGTGCCAGCAGCTGGACAGCTCAGCCCCAGCATTTT.

The chain is built from TRBV5-1 and TRBJ2-1; TRBD2 matches at 9 bases. The junction had 8 bases not matched to a gene; V was cut back by 0 bases and J by 7 bases. CDR1 and CDR2 from the germline V gene are SGHRS and YFSETQ. The CDR3 runs to 16 residues. CDR3: CASSLAPSGTKNEQFF. CDR3 DNA: TGCGCCAGCAGCTTGGCTCCTAGCGGGACGAAAAATGAGCAGTTCTTC.

The gene calls are TRBV18 and TRBJ1-1; D unresolved. In germline, CDR1 is KGHSH, CDR2 LQKENI. This CDR3 has 14 residues. Trimming left V 3 bases short and J 3 bases short, with 11 bases between. CDR3 sequence (DNA): TGTGCCAGCTCACCCCAAGACACATACACTGAAGCTTTCTTT. It encodes CASSPQDTYTEAFF.

This chain connects TRBV2 to TRBJ1-3, with D possibly TRBD1 on 6 matching bases. Germline CDR1 reads SNHLY; CDR2 reads FYNNEI. Trimming shortened V by 5 bases and J by 2 bases, and 10 bases separated the two germline ends. There are 14 residues in the CDR3. DNA of the CDR3: TGTGCCAGCAGTTTACAGGGAGCTGGAAACACCATATATTTT. Protein: CASSLQGAGNTIYF.

J is TRBJ1-1 and V is TRBV29-1; 7 bases line up with TRBD1. There are 13 residues in the CDR3. CDR1 SQVTM and CDR2 ANQGSEA come from the germline V gene. The trim removed 5 bases at V and 8 bases at J, leaving 11 bases unmatched. CDR3 amino acids: CSVKLGGGGEAFF. CDR3 in DNA: TGCAGCGTTAAGTTAGGGGGCGGCGGGGAAGCTTTCTTT.